This TCR beta chain was profiled in a study of OX40 agonist ivuxolimab in advanced cancers. At the level of the study: Participants averaged about 60 years of age (range about 23 to 80) and were about 85% male. Study outcomes and limitations: At 0.1 to 3.0 mg/kg and by week 6, clonal expansion occurred in CD4+ and CD8+ blood T cells. Clonal expansion was among the lowest in partial responders at 0.1-3.0 mg/kg, especially CD8+.

Prior autoimmune disease or systemic immunosuppression barred patients. Generated by immunoSEQ multiplex PCR, the TCRdb table keeps only in-frame clones and is missing some. The repertoire holds roughly 80,000 clones, with 85% to 95% as singletons. The CDR3 length is 15 residues. With 1 base removed from V and 8 bases from J, the gap between germline ends came to 16 bases. Germline CDR1 is SGDLS and CDR2 is YYNGEE. As to this clone: What it binds is not known.

V usage is TRBV9 and J usage is TRBJ2-1; either TRBD1 or TRBD2 may fit D (5 bases each). This receptor was identified in an adult with an advanced solid tumor such as melanoma, head and neck, liver or kidney cancer. Sequencing was performed on CD4+ or CD8+ T cells sorted from blood, taken in a trial of the OX40 agonist ivuxolimab. CDR3 nucleotide sequence: TGTGCCAGCAGCGTACTGTCGGATTTGGGACATGAGCAGTTCTTC. Translation: CASSVLSDLGHEQFF.